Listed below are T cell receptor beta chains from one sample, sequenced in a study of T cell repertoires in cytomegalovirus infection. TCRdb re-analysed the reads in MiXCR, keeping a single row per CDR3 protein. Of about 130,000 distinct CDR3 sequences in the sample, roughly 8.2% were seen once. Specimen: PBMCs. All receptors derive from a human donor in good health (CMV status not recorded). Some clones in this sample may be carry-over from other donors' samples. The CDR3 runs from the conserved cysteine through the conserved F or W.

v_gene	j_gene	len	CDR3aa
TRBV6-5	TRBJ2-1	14	CASSYSRTYNEQFF
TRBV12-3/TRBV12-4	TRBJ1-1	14	CASSPMRGGTEAFF
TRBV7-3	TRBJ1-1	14	CASSLTGGPTEAFF
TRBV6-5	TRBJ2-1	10	CASGSREQFF
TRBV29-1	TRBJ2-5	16	CSVVFFLEGDQETQYF
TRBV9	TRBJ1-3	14	CASSVGARWDTIYF
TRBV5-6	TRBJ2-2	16	CASSVEEGASTGELFF
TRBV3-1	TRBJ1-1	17	CASSQWSGTGVDTEAFF
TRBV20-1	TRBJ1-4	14	CSARARLGNEKLFF
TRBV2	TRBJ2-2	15	CASSADRAYTGELFF
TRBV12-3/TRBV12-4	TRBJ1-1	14	CASRPPGRDTEAFF
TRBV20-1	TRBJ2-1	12	CSASSTGNEQFF
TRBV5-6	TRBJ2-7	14	CASSLWGLDYEQYF
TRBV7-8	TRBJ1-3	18	CASSLAQGPTKIGNTIYF
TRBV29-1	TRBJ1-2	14	CSVDIQGPNYGYTF
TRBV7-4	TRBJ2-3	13	CASNGHSTDTQYF
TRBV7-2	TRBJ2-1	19	CASSVPGLAGFSSYNEQFF
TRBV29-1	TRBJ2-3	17	CSTGGLAGFNAADTQYF
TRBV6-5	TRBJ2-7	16	CASSFLGGRASYEQYF
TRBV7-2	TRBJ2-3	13	CASSSRGADTQYF
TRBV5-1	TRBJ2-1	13	CASGPYKDHEQFF
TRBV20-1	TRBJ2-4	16	CSASRGKSGIQNIQYF
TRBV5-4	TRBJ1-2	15	CASSPASSAFDGYTF
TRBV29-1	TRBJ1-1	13	CSVSGGGSEFAFF
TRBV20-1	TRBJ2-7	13	CSAREGQRNEQYF
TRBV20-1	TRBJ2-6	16	CSASGDTESGANVLTF
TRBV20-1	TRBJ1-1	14	CSARVGTQNTEAFF
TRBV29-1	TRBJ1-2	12	CSVEAENYGYTF
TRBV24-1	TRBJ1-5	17	CATSDLNRGRGNRTQHF
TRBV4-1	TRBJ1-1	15	CASSSLPGGITEAFF
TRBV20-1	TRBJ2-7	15	CSARDWGTENGEQYF
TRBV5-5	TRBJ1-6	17	CASSLGRISSYNSPLHF
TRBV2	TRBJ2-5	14	CASSENRDTETQYF
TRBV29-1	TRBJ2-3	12	CSVKRGTDTQYF
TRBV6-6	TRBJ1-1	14	CASSQTGENTEAFF
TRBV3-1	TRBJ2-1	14	CASSPAGSYNEQFF
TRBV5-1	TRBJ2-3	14	CASSSSGATDTQYF
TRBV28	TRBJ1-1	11	CASSTVTEAFF
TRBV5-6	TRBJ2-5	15	CASSAPGLAGAAQYF
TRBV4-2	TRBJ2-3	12	CASSQVEDTQYF
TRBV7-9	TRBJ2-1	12	CASSIRPDRVVF
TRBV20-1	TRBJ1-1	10	CSASRTEAFF
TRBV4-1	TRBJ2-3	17	CASSQEGAGRHADTQYF
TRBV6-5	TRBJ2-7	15	CASSYGTLGSYEQYF
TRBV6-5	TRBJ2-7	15	CASSRSGQGDHEQYF
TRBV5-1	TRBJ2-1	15	CASSFTYSSYNEQFF
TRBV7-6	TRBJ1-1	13	CASSLAGPPGAFF